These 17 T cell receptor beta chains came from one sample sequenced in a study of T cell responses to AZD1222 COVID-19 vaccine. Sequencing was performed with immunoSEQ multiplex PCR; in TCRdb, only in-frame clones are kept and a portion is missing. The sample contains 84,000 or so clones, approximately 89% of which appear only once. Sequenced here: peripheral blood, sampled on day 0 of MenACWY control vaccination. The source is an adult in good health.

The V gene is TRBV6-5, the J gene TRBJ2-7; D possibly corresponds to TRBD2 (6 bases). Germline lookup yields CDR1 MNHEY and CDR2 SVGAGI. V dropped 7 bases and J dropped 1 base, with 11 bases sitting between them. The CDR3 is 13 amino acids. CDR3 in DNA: TGTGCCAGCAAAGCGGGCGCATCCTACGAGCAGTACTTC. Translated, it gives CASKAGASYEQYF.

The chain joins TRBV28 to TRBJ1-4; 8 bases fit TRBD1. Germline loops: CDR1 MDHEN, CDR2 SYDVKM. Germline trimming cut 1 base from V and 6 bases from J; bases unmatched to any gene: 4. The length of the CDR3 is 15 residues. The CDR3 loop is CASSLFRGLDEKLFF. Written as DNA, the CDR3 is TGTGCCAGCAGTTTATTCAGGGGGCTTGATGAAAAACTGTTTTTT.

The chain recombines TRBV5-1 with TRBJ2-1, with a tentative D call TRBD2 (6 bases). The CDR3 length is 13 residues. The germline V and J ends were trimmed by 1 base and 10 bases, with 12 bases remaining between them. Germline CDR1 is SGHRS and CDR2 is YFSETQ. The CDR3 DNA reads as TGCGCCAGCAGCTTGCGGGGACGGGGGGAGCAGTTCTTC. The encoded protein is CASSLRGRGEQFF.

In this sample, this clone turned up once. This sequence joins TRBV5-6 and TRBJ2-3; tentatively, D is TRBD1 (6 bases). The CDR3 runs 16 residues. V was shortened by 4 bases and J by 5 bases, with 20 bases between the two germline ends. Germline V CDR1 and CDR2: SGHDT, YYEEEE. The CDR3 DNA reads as TGTGCCAGCAGCCCGAAAGGGGGTCCCGCGGGAGATACGCAGTATTTT. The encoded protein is CASSPKGGPAGDTQYF.

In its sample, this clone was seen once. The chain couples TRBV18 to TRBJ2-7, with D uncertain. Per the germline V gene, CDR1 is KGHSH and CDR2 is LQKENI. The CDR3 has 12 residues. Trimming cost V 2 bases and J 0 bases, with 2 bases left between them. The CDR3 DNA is TGTGCCAGCTCACCAAGCTCCTACGAGCAGTACTTC. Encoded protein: CASSPSSYEQYF.

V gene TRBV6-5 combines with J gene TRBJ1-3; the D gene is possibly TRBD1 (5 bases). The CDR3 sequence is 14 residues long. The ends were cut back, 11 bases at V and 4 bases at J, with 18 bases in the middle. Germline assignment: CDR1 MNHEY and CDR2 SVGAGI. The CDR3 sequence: CAGREGTRGNTIYF. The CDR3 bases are TGTGCCGGAAGGGAGGGGACTAGAGGAAACACCATATATTTT.

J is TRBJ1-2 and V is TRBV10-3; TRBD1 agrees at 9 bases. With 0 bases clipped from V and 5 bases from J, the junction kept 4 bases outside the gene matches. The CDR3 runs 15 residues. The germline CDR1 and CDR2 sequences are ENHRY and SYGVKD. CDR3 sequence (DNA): TGTGCCATCAGTGAGTCTACAGGGGGCGATTATGGCTACACCTTC. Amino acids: CAISESTGGDYGYTF.

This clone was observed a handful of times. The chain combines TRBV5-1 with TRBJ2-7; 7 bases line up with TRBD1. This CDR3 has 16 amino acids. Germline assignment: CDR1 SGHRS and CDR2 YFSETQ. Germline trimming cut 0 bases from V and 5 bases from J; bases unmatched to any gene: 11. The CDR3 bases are TGCGCCAGCAGCTTGGAGGGTGGGGACAGCATCAACGAGCAGTACTTC. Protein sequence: CASSLEGGDSINEQYF.

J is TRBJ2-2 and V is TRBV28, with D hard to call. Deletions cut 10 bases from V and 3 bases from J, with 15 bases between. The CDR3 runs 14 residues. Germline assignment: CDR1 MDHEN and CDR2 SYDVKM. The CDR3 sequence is CATNPGSDTGELFF. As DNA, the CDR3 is TGTGCCACCAACCCCGGGTCGGACACCGGGGAGCTGTTTTTT.

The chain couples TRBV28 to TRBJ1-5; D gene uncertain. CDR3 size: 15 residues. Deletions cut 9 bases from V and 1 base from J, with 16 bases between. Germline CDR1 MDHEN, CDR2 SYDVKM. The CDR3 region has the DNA TGTGCCAGTGCCTGGGGAGGGCCCAGCAATCAGCCCCAGCATTTT. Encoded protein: CASAWGGPSNQPQHF.

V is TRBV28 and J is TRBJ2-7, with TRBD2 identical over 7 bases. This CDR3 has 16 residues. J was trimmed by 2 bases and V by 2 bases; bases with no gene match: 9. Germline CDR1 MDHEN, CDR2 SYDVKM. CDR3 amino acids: CASSLTQEAGAYEQYF. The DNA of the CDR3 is TGTGCCAGCAGTTTAACTCAGGAGGCGGGGGCCTACGAGCAGTACTTC.

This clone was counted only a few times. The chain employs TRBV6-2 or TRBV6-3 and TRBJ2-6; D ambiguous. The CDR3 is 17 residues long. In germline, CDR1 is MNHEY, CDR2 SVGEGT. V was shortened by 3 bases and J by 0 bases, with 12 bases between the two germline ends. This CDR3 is CASSYWQASSGANVLTF. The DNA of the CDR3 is TGTGCCAGCAGTTATTGGCAGGCGAGCTCTGGGGCCAACGTCCTGACTTTC.

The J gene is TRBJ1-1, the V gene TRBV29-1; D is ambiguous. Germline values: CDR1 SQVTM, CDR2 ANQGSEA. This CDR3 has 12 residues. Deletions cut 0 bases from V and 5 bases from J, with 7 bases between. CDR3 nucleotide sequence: TGCAGCGTTGAAGAGACACGGACTGAAGCTTTCTTT. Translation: CSVEETRTEAFF.

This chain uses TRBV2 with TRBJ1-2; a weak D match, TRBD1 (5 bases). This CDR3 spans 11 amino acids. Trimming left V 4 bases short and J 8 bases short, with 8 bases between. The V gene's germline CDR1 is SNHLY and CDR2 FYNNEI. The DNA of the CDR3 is TGTGCCAGCAGTGCTCAGGGAGGCTACACCTTC. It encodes CASSAQGGYTF.

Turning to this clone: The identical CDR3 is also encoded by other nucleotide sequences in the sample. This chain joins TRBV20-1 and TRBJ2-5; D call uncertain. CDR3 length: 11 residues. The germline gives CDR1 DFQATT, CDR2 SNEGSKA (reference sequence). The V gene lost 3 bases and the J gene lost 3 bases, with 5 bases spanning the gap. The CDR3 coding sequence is TGCAGTGCTAGCAATGAAGAGACCCAGTACTTC. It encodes CSASNEETQYF.

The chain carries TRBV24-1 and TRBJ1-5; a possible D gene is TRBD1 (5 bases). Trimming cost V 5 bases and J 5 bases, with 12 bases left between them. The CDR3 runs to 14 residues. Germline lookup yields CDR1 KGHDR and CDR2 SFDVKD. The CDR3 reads CATSGTGGDQPQHF. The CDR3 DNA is TGTGCCACCAGTGGAACTGGAGGGGATCAGCCCCAGCATTTT.

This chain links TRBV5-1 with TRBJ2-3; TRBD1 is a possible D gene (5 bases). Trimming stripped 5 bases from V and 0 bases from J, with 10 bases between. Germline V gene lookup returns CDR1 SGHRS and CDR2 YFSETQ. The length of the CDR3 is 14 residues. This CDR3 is CASRKTVSTDTQYF. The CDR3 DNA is TGCGCCAGCAGAAAGACAGTAAGCACAGATACGCAGTATTTT.